This T cell receptor beta chain stems from a study of blood T cell repertoires in COVID-19. This table comes from immunoSEQ multiplex PCR, and its TCRdb copy is limited to in-frame clones, with some not included. This sample carries 160,000 or so clones, 80% to 85% of them seen once, and the ten largest clones take about 8.6%. Participant-given clinical history determined each cohort assignment. Donors in Cohort 3 counted as recovered after two negative PCRs, clearance, or symptom resolution. Trimming took off 7 bases at V and 3 bases at J, with 25 bases between the two ends. The CDR3 totals 18 residues. Germline CDR1 reads WNHNN; CDR2 reads SYGVQD (reference sequence).

V gene TRBV10-1 combines with J gene TRBJ1-3; a possible D gene is TRBD1 (5 bases). The receptor's source is a woman in her fifties or sixties who had recovered from COVID-19. Sequenced: PBMCs or T cells enriched from blood (not recorded which). The CDR3 bases are TGCGCCAGCACCGGGGGGGTTAAGACCAGACTGGGTGGAAACACCATATATTTT. Translation gives CASTGGVKTRLGGNTIYF.